The entry below describes one T cell receptor (beta chain). The data stem from a study of a mutant IDH1 vaccine in newly diagnosed glioma. Looking at the study overall: Treated patients had a mean age of around 40 years and a 62.5% male, roughly 40% female split.

Regarding time point: baseline, week 1 (first vaccination visit). Treatment here: pre-vaccination baseline after standard-of-care therapy. Assay used: immunoSEQ multiplex PCR; TCRdb lists only in-frame clones, some missing. The sample holds under 35,000 clones, about 85% seen once. From germline, CDR1 is LNHNV and CDR2 YYDKDF (reference sequence). The length of the CDR3 is 13 residues. V was cut by 7 bases and J by 2 bases, with 10 bases left in between. V gene TRBV15 combines with J gene TRBJ2-3; weak D call: TRBD2 (5 bases). The clonotype was recovered from a woman in her 40s with glioma. Sequencing used PBMCs, obtained from a glioma patient treated with radiotherapy, temozolomide or both. In nucleotides, the CDR3 is TGTGCCACCAAGGACTCCAACACAGATACGCAGTATTTT. This sequence encodes CATKDSNTDTQYF.